These 27 T cell receptor beta chains share one sample of origin, sequenced in a study of OX40 agonist ivuxolimab in advanced cancers. Assay used: immunoSEQ multiplex PCR; TCRdb lists only in-frame clones, some missing. This sample has 55,000 to 70,000 clones, with roughly 80% found just once. Sequenced here: CD4+ or CD8+ T cells sorted from blood, sampled in a trial of the OX40 agonist ivuxolimab. The receptors stem from an adult with an advanced solid tumor such as melanoma, head and neck, liver or kidney cancer.

This sequence joins TRBV9 and TRBJ2-3; possibly TRBD1 or TRBD2 for D (5 bases each). The CDR3 sequence is 16 residues long. Germline lookup yields CDR1 SGDLS and CDR2 YYNGEE. V was shortened by 0 bases and J by 2 bases, with 13 bases between the two germline ends. CDR3 region: CASSVDFFGTTDTQYF. The CDR3 coding sequence is TGTGCCAGCAGCGTAGATTTTTTCGGGACCACAGATACGCAGTATTTT.

This rearrangement joins TRBV4-1 to TRBJ2-7; D not certain. Trimming removed 2 bases at V and 6 bases at J, with 8 bases between. Germline values: CDR1 MGHRA, CDR2 YSYEKL. The length of the CDR3 is 12 residues. The CDR3 DNA is TGCGCCAGCAGCCAATTTGAGGCCGAGCAGTACTTC. This sequence encodes CASSQFEAEQYF.

The V gene is TRBV9, the J gene TRBJ2-3, with D perhaps TRBD1 or TRBD2 (5 bases each). CDR1 SGDLS and CDR2 YYNGEE come from the germline V gene. With 3 bases removed from V and 0 bases from J, the gap between germline ends came to 14 bases. The CDR3 totals 16 residues. This CDR3 is CASSARVRGSTDTQYF. Written as DNA, the CDR3 is TGTGCCAGCAGCGCCCGAGTGAGGGGTAGCACAGATACGCAGTATTTT. The full variable domain, with the rest looked up from reference TRBV9 and TRBJ2-3, is DSGVTQTPKHLITATGQRVTLRCSPRSGDLSVYWYQQSLDQGLQFLIQYYNGEERAKGNILERFSAQQFPDLHSELNLSSLELGDSALYFCASSARVRGSTDTQYFGPGTRLTVL.

The chain has TRBV5-6 and TRBJ2-5, with D perhaps TRBD1 or TRBD2 (5 bases each). Germline CDR1 SGHDT, CDR2 YYEEEE. The CDR3 loop spans 13 amino acids. Deletions cut 4 bases from V and 4 bases from J, with 11 bases between. The DNA for the CDR3 is TGTGCCAGCAGCCGAGGGGTTGGAGAGACCCAGTACTTC. Translating it yields CASSRGVGETQYF. The variable domain in full, completed from reference TRBV5-6 and TRBJ2-5, reads DAGVTQSPTHLIKTRGQQVTLRCSPKSGHDTVSWYQQALGQGPQFIFQYYEEEERQRGNFPDRFSGHQFPNYSSELNVNALLLGDSALYLCASSRGVGETQYFGPGTRLLVL.

This chain joins TRBV11-2 and TRBJ1-1; D remains ambiguous. Trimming took 5 bases from V and 6 from J, leaving 19 bases between them. CDR1 is SGHAT and CDR2 is FQNNGV in the germline V gene. This CDR3 is 15 amino acids long. CDR3 DNA: TGTGCCAGCAGCCCTAGTCAGTCGGGGTCCCCTGAAGCTTTCTTT. Translated: CASSPSQSGSPEAFF. Combining the CDR3 with reference TRBV11-2 and TRBJ1-1 gives the whole variable domain EAGVAQSPRYKIIEKRQSVAFWCNPISGHATLYWYQQILGQGPKLLIQFQNNGVVDDSQLPKDRFSAERLKGVDSTLKIQPAKLEDSAVYLCASSPSQSGSPEAFFGQGTRLTVV.

CDR3 bases: TGTGCCAGCAATTCGGGAGAGGTTTCTAATGAGCAGTTCTTC. Residues: CASNSGEVSNEQFF. The gene calls are TRBV28 and TRBJ2-1; TRBD2 is a possible D gene (6 bases). The CDR3 sequence is 14 residues long. Germline loops: CDR1 MDHEN, CDR2 SYDVKM. Trimming took off 7 bases at V and 7 bases at J, with 17 bases between the two ends.

V usage is TRBV7-6 and J usage is TRBJ2-7, with D uncertain. The CDR3 has 13 amino acids. V was cut by 5 bases and J by 5 bases, with 13 bases left in between. The germline CDR1 and CDR2 sequences are SGHVS and FNYEAQ. The CDR3 bases are TGTGCCAGCAGCCCCTCGAGAAATCACGAGCAGTACTTC. This sequence encodes CASSPSRNHEQYF.

This chain joins TRBV4-1 and TRBJ2-5; 12 bases are shared with TRBD2. V shed 3 bases and J 2 bases; nucleotides not matched to a gene: 22. Germline lookup yields CDR1 MGHRA and CDR2 YSYEKL. This CDR3 comprises 22 residues. The CDR3, as DNA: TGCGCCAGCAGCCATTCCCAACCGGGACTAGCGGGCGGACGCGGCCGACAAGAGACCCAGTACTTC. Protein product: CASSHSQPGLAGGRGRQETQYF.

V gene TRBV11-2 combines with J gene TRBJ2-3; D gene ambiguous. Germline V gene sequence: CDR1 SGHAT, CDR2 FQNNGV. This CDR3 has 14 residues. V lost 2 bases to trimming and J lost 3 bases, with 9 bases between them. The CDR3 spells CASSLNPSTDTQYF. Written as DNA, the CDR3 is TGTGCCAGCAGCTTAAATCCGTCGACAGATACGCAGTATTTT.

There are a few counts of this clone. Here the CDR3 DNA reads TGTGCCAGTAGTCTAGCGGGGGTAAACAATGAGCAGTTCTTC. It yields the protein CASSLAGVNNEQFF. V usage is TRBV19 and J usage is TRBJ2-1, with 10 bases matching TRBD2. CDR3 length: 14 residues. With 5 bases clipped from V and 5 bases from J, the junction kept 3 bases outside the gene matches. Germline CDR1 reads LNHDA; CDR2 reads SQIVND (reference sequence).

The rearrangement joins TRBV7-9 to TRBJ1-2; TRBD1 matches at 8 bases. The CDR3 consists of 14 residues. Per the germline V gene, CDR1 is SEHNR and CDR2 is FQNEAQ (reference sequence). The ends lost 5 bases at V and 3 bases at J; junction bases unmatched: 5. CDR3 loop: CASSPGQDYYGYTF. The CDR3 region has the DNA TGTGCCAGCAGCCCGGGACAGGACTACTATGGCTACACCTTC.

The rearrangement links TRBV2 to TRBJ1-1; D call uncertain. Trimming took off 7 bases at V and 4 bases at J, with 16 bases between the two ends. Germline V gives CDR1 SNHLY, CDR2 FYNNEI. This CDR3 is built from 14 residues. The CDR3 protein is CASKVPDRPTEAFF. The CDR3 DNA reads as TGTGCCAGCAAAGTACCGGACCGGCCCACTGAAGCTTTCTTT.

The rearrangement links TRBV6-5 to TRBJ2-5; 7 nucleotides line up with TRBD1. J lost 2 bases, V lost 6 bases, and 6 bases had no gene match. Per germline, CDR1 MNHEY and CDR2 SVGAGI. The CDR3 length is 14 residues. CDR3 loop: CASRQPGQQETQYF. The CDR3 DNA reads as TGTGCCAGCAGGCAACCGGGACAGCAAGAGACCCAGTACTTC.

The V and J genes are TRBV7-9 and TRBJ2-5; possible D gene TRBD2, 6 bases. The V end lost 5 bases, the J end lost 4 bases, and 14 bases lay between the germline ends. The CDR3 spans 14 residues. Germline V gives CDR1 SEHNR, CDR2 FQNEAQ (reference sequence). CDR3 protein: CASSPPRGGETQYF. The DNA of the CDR3 is TGTGCCAGCAGCCCCCCTCGGGGAGGAGAGACCCAGTACTTC.

The chain carries TRBV7-8 and TRBJ2-2; no reliable D call. Between the trimmed V and J ends, which lost 3 bases and 3 bases, there was a span of 14 bases. This CDR3 region has 16 residues. CDR1 SGHVS and CDR2 FQNEAQ come from the germline V gene. The CDR3 loop is CASSFWMIEDTGELFF. DNA for the CDR3: TGTGCCAGCAGCTTTTGGATGATCGAGGACACCGGGGAGCTGTTTTTT.

This clone was seen more than once but under ten times. The chain combines TRBV12-5 with TRBJ2-7, with D uncertain. V was trimmed by 5 bases and J by 6 bases, leaving 14 bases between them. The length of the CDR3 is 13 residues. From germline, CDR1 is LGHNT and CDR2 FRNRAP. The CDR3 DNA reads TGTGCTAGTGGTACCGACCCTGAGGCCGAGCAGTACTTC. This translates into CASGTDPEAEQYF.

This chain connects TRBV27 to TRBJ1-4; TRBD1 matches 9 bases. Germline V lookup: CDR1 MNHEY, CDR2 SMNVEV (reference sequence). The CDR3 has 17 amino acids. J gave up 8 bases and V 5 bases, and 15 bases lay outside the gene matches. CDR3 region: CASSPKTGGAFWEKLFF. The CDR3 bases are TGTGCCAGCAGTCCGAAGACAGGGGGAGCCTTTTGGGAAAAACTGTTTTTT. Full variable domain (rest looked up from reference TRBV27 and TRBJ1-4): EAQVTQNPRYLITVTGKKLTVTCSQNMNHEYMSWYRQDPGLGLRQIYYSMNVEVTDKGDVPEGYKVSRKEKRNFPLILESPSPNQTSLYFCASSPKTGGAFWEKLFFGSGTQLSVL.

V gene TRBV11-2 combines with J gene TRBJ1-2, with TRBD1 matching 7 bases. The CDR3 runs 12 residues. Germline values: CDR1 SGHAT, CDR2 FQNNGV. V shed 5 bases and J 10 bases; nucleotides not matched to a gene: 7. CDR3 sequence (DNA): TGTGCCAGCAGCCCTGGGACAGCGACCTACACCTTC. Translating it yields CASSPGTATYTF.

The table lists this clone with a count of one. This sequence joins TRBV5-1 and TRBJ2-5; D is uncertain. The CDR3 loop spans 12 amino acids. V gave up 4 bases and J gave up 4 bases, with 8 bases separating them. The germline gives CDR1 SGHRS, CDR2 YFSETQ. CDR3 amino acids: CASSDPGETQYF. The CDR3 DNA is TGCGCCAGCAGCGACCCCGGAGAGACCCAGTACTTC.

The chain couples TRBV28 to TRBJ2-3; D not certain. This CDR3 is built from 13 residues. Germline CDR1 is MDHEN and CDR2 is SYDVKM. V lost 3 bases to trimming and J lost 1 base, with 5 bases between them. The CDR3 DNA is TGTGCCAGCAGTTTGTACCGCACAGATACGCAGTATTTT. Translated: CASSLYRTDTQYF.

The V call is TRBV6-5, the J call TRBJ2-7; D is undetermined. This CDR3 spans 13 amino acids. The germline V gene encodes CDR1 MNHEY and CDR2 SVGAGI. V gave up 8 bases and J gave up 0 bases, with 11 bases separating them. As DNA, the CDR3 is TGTGCCAGCTGGGAACAGCCCTCCTACGAGCAGTACTTC. Residues: CASWEQPSYEQYF.

V and J are TRBV7-9 and TRBJ1-5, with D tentatively TRBD1 (6 bases). Looked up from germline, CDR1 is SEHNR and CDR2 is FQNEAQ (reference sequence). Deletions cut 5 bases from V and 7 bases from J, with 12 bases between. The CDR3 sequence is 13 residues long. This CDR3 is CASSQRGAQPQHF. The CDR3 nucleotides are TGTGCCAGCAGCCAAAGGGGGGCGCAGCCCCAGCATTTT.

This clone was recorded a few times. CDR3 sequence reads: CATVPGTGGLEQYF. CDR3 sequence (DNA): TGTGCCACCGTGCCGGGGACAGGGGGCCTCGAGCAGTACTTC. This chain joins TRBV28 and TRBJ2-7, with TRBD1 matching 12 bases. CDR1 and CDR2 (germline): MDHEN, SYDVKM. Germline trimming cut 10 bases from V and 6 bases from J; bases unmatched to any gene: 10. The CDR3 contains 14 residues.

The CDR3 here is CASSLEGQTSYGYTF. In DNA, the CDR3 is TGTGCCAGCAGTTTAGAGGGACAGACATCCTATGGCTACACCTTC. The J gene is TRBJ1-2, the V gene TRBV28; 7 bases map to TRBD1. Germline CDR1 and CDR2: MDHEN and SYDVKM. V lost 2 bases and J lost 4; bases outside the gene matches: 7. This CDR3 comprises 15 residues.

The chain uses TRBV19 and TRBJ1-5; no reliable D call. The CDR3 has 13 residues. Germline V lookup: CDR1 LNHDA, CDR2 SQIVND (reference sequence). V lost 0 bases and J 7 bases, leaving 7 bases between the germline ends. The CDR3 reads CASSIDGQQPQHF. The CDR3 coding sequence is TGTGCCAGTAGTATAGATGGGCAACAGCCCCAGCATTTT.

The chain has TRBV6-5 and TRBJ2-1, with D uncertain. Trimming took off 0 bases at V and 15 bases at J, with 12 bases between the two ends. Germline V gives CDR1 MNHEY, CDR2 SVGAGI. The CDR3 has 12 amino acids. CDR3 sequence: CASSYSALDLFF. The CDR3, as DNA: TGTGCCAGCAGTTACTCGGCCTTAGATTTGTTCTTC.

This clone has just a few counts. The J gene is TRBJ1-5, the V gene TRBV30, with a possible D match to TRBD1 (6 bases). Germline CDR1 reads GTSNPN; CDR2 reads SVGIG (reference sequence). V dropped 4 bases and J dropped 5 bases, with 15 bases sitting between them. The CDR3 has 14 residues. In nucleotides, the CDR3 is TGTGCCTGGAAGGCCAGGGGAGGCGATCAGCCCCAGCATTTT. This sequence encodes CAWKARGGDQPQHF.